This TCR beta chain was documented in a study of blood T cell repertoires in COVID-19. Study-level information: Whether acute or convalescent, the COVID-19 samples came from the United States, Italy and Spain. T cells, B-cell-depleted T cells, or PBMCs provided the cDNA or gDNA that served as material.

In the original workflow: Researchers report that nucleated cell counts were estimated from reference gene primer amplification. Here immunoSEQ multiplex PCR was the method, and the copy in TCRdb shows in-frame clones only, minus some. V and J calls and clone size come straight from that table; D and trimming were deduced from the DNA. This sample has about 170,000 clones, with about 87% found just once. Trimming left V 3 bases short and J 2 bases short, with 11 bases between. CDR1 LNHDA and CDR2 SQIVND come from the germline V gene (reference sequence). The CDR3 consists of 14 residues. Sample: peripheral blood. The J gene is TRBJ2-7, the V gene TRBV19; the D is unclear. This receptor was obtained from a man in his 60s with acute or convalescent COVID-19. The CDR3 here is CASSMVLGAYEQYF. DNA of the CDR3: TGTGCCAGTAGTATGGTTCTAGGAGCCTACGAGCAGTACTTC.